Detailed here is one T cell receptor beta chain. Assay used: immunoSEQ multiplex PCR; TCRdb lists only in-frame clones, some missing. This sample yields roughly 93,000 clones, of which about 94% are seen a single time; 0.2% to 0.25% belongs to the top ten. The sample is drawn from a study of technical replicates of blood from several donors. The germline V gene encodes CDR1 SGHTS and CDR2 YDEGEE. Trimming removed 3 bases from V and 1 base from J; junction bases left unmatched: 11. CDR3 size: 17 residues. The chain employs TRBV5-8 and TRBJ2-5; 8 bases are a match to TRBD1. The sample consisted of T cells isolated from PBMCs. This receptor was obtained from a human donor in good health. The CDR3 DNA reads as TGTGCCAGCAGCTACGGGGGACAGGCAGGTGGCCAAGAGACCCAGTACTTC. Amino acid sequence: CASSYGGQAGGQETQYF.